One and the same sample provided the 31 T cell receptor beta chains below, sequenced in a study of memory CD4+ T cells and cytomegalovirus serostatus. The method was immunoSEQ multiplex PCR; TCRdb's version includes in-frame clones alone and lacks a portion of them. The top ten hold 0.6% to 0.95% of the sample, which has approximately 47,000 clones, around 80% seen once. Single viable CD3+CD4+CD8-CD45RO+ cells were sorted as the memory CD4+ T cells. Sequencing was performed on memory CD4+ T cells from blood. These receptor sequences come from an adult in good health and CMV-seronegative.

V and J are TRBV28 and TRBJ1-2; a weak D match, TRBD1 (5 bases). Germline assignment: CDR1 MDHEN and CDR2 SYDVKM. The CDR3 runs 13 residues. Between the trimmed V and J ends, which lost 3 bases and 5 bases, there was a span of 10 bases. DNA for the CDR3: TGTGCCAGCAGTTTCCCAGGGAGGTATGGCTACACCTTC. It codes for CASSFPGRYGYTF.

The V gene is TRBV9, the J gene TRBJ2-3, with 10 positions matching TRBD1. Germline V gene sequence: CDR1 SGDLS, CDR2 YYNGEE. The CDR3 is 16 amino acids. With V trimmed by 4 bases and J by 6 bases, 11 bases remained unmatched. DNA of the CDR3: TGTGCCAGCAGCCCCGGGACAGGGGCCAAAAGGGATACGCAGTATTTT. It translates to CASSPGTGAKRDTQYF.

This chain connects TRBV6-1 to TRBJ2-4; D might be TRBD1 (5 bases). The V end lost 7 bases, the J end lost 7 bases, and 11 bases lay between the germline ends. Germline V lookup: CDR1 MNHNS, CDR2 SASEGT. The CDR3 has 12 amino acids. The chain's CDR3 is CASTEAGNIQYF. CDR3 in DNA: TGTGCCAGCACCGAGGCAGGGAACATTCAGTACTTC.

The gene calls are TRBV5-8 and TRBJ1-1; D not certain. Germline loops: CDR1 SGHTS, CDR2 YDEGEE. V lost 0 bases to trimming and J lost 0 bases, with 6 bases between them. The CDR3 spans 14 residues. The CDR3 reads CASSLAQVNTEAFF. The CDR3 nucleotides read TGTGCCAGCAGCTTGGCCCAGGTGAACACTGAAGCTTTCTTT.

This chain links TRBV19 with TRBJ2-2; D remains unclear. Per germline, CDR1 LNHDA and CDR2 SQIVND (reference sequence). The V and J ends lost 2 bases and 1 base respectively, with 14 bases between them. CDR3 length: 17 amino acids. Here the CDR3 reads CASSIPLLVRNTGELFF. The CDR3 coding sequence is TGTGCCAGTAGTATACCGTTACTGGTCAGGAACACCGGGGAGCTGTTTTTT.

CDR3 region: CASSLLLQGKAFF. DNA for the CDR3: TGTGCCAGCAGCTTACTCCTACAGGGAAAAGCTTTCTTT. V usage is TRBV7-8 and J usage is TRBJ1-1; D may be TRBD1 (6 bases). The CDR3 extends over 13 amino acids. CDR1 and CDR2 from the germline V gene are SGHVS and FQNEAQ. V lost 2 bases and J lost 9, with 13 bases in between.

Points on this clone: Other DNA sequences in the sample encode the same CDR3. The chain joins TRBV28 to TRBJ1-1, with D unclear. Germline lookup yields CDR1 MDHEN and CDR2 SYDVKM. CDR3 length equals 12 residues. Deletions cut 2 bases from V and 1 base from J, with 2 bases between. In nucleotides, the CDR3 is TGTGCCAGCAGTTTAAAGAACACTGAAGCTTTCTTT. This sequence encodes CASSLKNTEAFF.

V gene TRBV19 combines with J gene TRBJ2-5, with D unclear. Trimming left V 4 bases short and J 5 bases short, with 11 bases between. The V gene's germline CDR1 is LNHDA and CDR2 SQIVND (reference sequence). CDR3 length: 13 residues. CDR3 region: CASSTIQIETQYF. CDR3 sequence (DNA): TGTGCCAGTAGTACTATCCAAATCGAGACCCAGTACTTC.

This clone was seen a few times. CDR3 sequence (DNA): TGTGCCGCAAGGGTAGGTGATCATAACGAGCAGTACTTC. Amino acids: CAARVGDHNEQYF. The chain couples TRBV30 to TRBJ2-7; D is undetermined. Germline V gene lookup returns CDR1 GTSNPN and CDR2 SVGIG (reference sequence). The CDR3 spans 13 residues. The V end was cut by 8 bases, the J end by 5 bases, with 19 bases between. Complete variable domain (other parts from reference TRBV30 and TRBJ2-7): SQTIHQWPATLVQPVGSPLSLECTVEGTSNPNLYWYRQAAGRGLQLLFYSVGIGQISSEVPQNLSASRPQDRQFILSSKKLLLSDSGFYLCAARVGDHNEQYFGPGTRLTVT.

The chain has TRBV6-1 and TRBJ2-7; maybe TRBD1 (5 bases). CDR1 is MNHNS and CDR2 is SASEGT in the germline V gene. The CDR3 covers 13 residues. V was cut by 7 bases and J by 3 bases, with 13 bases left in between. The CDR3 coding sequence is TGTGCCAGCACTGCGGACAATTACTACGAGCAGTACTTC. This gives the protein CASTADNYYEQYF.

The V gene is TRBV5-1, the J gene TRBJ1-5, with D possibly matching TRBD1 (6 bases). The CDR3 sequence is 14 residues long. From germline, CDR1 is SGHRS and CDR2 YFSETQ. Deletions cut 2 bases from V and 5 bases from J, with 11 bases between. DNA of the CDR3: TGCGCCAGCAGCTTACAGGGTGGGGATCAGCCCCAGCATTTT. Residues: CASSLQGGDQPQHF.

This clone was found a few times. CDR3 coding DNA: TGTGCCAGCAGTTTACTAGGGGGGTCCGGGGCCAACGTCCTGACTTTC. Protein: CASSLLGGSGANVLTF. This chain joins TRBV27 and TRBJ2-6; D tentatively fits TRBD1 or TRBD2 (6 bases each). Trimming left V 2 bases short and J 4 bases short, with 12 bases between. In germline, CDR1 is MNHEY, CDR2 SMNVEV (reference sequence). This CDR3 has 16 amino acids.

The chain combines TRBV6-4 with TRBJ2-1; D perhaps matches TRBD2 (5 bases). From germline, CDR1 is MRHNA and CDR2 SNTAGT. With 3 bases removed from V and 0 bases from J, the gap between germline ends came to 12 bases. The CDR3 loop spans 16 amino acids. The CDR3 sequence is CASSEGAGVSYNEQFF. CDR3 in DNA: TGTGCCAGCAGTGAGGGCGCGGGTGTCTCCTACAATGAGCAGTTCTTC.

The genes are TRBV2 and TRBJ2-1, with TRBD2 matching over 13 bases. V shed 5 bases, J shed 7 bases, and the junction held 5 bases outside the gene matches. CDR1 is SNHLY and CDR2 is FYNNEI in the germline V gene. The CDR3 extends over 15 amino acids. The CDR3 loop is CASSRTSGRINEQFF. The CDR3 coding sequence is TGTGCCAGCAGTAGGACTAGCGGGAGAATAAATGAGCAGTTCTTC.

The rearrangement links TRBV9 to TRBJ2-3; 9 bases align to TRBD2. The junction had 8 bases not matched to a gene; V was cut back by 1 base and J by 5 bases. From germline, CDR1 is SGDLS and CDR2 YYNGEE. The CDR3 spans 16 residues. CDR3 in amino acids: CASSVLWGLAGDTQYF. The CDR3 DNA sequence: TGTGCCAGCAGCGTACTTTGGGGACTAGCAGGAGATACGCAGTATTTT.

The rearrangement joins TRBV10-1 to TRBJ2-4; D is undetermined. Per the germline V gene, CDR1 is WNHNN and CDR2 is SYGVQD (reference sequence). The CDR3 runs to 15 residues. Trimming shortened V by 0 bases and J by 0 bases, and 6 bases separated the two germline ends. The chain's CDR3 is CASSESGVAKNIQYF. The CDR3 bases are TGCGCCAGCAGTGAGTCCGGCGTAGCCAAAAACATTCAGTACTTC.

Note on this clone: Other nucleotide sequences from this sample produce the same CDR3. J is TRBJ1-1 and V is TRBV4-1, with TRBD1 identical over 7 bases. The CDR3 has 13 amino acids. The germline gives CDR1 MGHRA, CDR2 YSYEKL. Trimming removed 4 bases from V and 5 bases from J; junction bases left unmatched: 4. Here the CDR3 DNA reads TGCGCCAGCAGCCGGGGACAGTCAACTGAAGCTTTCTTT. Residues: CASSRGQSTEAFF.

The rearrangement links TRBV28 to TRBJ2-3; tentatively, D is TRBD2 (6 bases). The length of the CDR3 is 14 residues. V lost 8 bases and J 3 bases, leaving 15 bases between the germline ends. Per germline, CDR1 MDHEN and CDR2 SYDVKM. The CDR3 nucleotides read TGTGCCAGCGTGACTGGGGGGAGGACAGATACGCAGTATTTT. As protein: CASVTGGRTDTQYF.

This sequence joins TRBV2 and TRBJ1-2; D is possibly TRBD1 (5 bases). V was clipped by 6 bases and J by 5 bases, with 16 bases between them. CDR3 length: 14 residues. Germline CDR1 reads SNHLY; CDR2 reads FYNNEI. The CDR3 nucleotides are TGTGCCAGCAGGGCCGGACGGGGGAGTTATGGCTACACCTTC. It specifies CASRAGRGSYGYTF.

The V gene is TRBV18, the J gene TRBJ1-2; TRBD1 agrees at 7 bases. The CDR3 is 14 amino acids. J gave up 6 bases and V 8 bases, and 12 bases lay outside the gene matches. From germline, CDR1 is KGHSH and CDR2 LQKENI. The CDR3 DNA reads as TGTGCCAGCCCCCCAACACCGACAGGGAATGGCTACACCTTC. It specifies CASPPTPTGNGYTF.

CDR3 sequence (DNA): TGCGCCAGCAGCTTGGAGTCAGGACGGCCTTGGGAAGGCTACACCTTC. Amino acids: CASSLESGRPWEGYTF. The chain recombines TRBV5-1 with TRBJ1-2; D uncertain. V shed 0 bases and J shed 8 bases, with 20 bases lying between them. The V gene's germline CDR1 is SGHRS and CDR2 YFSETQ. CDR3 size: 16 residues.

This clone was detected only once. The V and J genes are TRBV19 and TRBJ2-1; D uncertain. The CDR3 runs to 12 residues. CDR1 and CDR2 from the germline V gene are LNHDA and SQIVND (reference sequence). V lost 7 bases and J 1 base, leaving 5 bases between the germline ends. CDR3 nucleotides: TGTGCCAGTACTAGTTCCTACAATGAGCAGTTCTTC. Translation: CASTSSYNEQFF.

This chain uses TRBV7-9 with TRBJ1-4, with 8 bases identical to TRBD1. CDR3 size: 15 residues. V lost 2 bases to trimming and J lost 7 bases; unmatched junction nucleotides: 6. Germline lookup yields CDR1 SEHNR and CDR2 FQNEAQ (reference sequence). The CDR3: CASSLQGALSEKLFF. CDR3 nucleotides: TGTGCCAGCAGCTTACAGGGGGCGTTGAGTGAAAAACTGTTTTTT. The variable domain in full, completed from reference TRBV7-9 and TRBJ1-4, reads DTGVSQNPRHKITKRGQNVTFRCDPISEHNRLYWYRQTLGQGPEFLTYFQNEAQLEKSRLLSDRFSAERPKGSFSTLEIQRTEQGDSAMYLCASSLQGALSEKLFFGSGTQLSVL.

CDR3 in amino acids: CASRELWGGNEKLFF. For the CDR3, the DNA is TGTGCCAGCAGAGAATTGTGGGGAGGTAATGAAAAACTGTTTTTT. This chain links TRBV6-1 with TRBJ1-4; the D is unclear. CDR3 length: 15 residues. The germline V and J ends were trimmed by 6 bases and 4 bases, with 15 bases remaining between them. Germline assignment: CDR1 MNHNS and CDR2 SASEGT.

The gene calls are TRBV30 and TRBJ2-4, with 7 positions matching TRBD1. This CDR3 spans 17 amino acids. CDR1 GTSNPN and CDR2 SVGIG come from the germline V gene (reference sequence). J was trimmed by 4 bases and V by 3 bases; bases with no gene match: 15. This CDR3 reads CAWRNRIQGDRKNIQYF. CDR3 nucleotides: TGTGCCTGGAGGAACAGAATCCAGGGGGACCGTAAAAACATTCAGTACTTC.

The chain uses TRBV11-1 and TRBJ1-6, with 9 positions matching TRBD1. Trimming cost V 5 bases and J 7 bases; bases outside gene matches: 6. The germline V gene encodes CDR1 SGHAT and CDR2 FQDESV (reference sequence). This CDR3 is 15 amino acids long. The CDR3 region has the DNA TGTGCCAGCAGCACACTGGGACAGGGCAATTCACCCCTCCACTTT. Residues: CASSTLGQGNSPLHF.

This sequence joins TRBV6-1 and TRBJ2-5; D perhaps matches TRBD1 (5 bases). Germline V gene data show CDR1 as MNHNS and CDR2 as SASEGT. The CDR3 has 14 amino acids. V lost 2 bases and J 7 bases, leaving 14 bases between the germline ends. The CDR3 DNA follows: TGTGCCAGCAGTGAAAAAGGGGCCCGTGGGACCCAGTACTTC. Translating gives CASSEKGARGTQYF.

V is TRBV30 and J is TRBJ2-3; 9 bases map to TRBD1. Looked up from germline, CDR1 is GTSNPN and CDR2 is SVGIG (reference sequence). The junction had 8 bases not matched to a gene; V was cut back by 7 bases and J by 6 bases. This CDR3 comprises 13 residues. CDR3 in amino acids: CAFGQGMSDTQYF. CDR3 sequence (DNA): TGTGCCTTTGGACAGGGGATGAGCGATACGCAGTATTTT.

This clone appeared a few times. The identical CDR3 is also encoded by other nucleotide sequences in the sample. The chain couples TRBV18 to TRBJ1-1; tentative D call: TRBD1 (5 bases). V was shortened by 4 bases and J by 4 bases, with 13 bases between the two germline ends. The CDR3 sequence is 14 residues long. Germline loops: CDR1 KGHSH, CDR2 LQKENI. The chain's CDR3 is CASSQGAGSTEAFF. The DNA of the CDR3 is TGTGCCAGCTCACAAGGGGCAGGGTCCACTGAAGCTTTCTTT.

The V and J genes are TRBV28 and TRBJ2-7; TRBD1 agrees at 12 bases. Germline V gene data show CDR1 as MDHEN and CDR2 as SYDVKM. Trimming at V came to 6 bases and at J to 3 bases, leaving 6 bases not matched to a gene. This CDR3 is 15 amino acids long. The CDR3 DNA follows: TGTGCCAGCAGGGGACAGGGGGCGTCTCTCTACGAGCAGTACTTC. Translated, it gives CASRGQGASLYEQYF.

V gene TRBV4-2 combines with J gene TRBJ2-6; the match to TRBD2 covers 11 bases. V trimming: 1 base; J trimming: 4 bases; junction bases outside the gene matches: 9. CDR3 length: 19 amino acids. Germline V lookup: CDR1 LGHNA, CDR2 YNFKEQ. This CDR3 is CASSQATSGIMGGANVLTF. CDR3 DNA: TGTGCCAGCAGCCAAGCGACTAGCGGGATTATGGGCGGGGCCAACGTCCTGACTTTC.